The entry that follows covers one TCR beta chain sequence. Sequencing used immunoSEQ multiplex PCR; TCRdb keeps in-frame clones, though not all of them. The sample lists some 55,000 clones; approximately 84% were seen once. This specimen comes from a study of OX40 agonist ivuxolimab in advanced cancers. Study context: An agonistic anti-OX40 (CD134) antibody, ivuxolimab, was used to treat the patients.

Specimen: CD4+ or CD8+ T cells sorted from blood, collected in a trial of the OX40 agonist ivuxolimab. The source of this sequence is an adult with an advanced solid tumor such as melanoma, head and neck, liver or kidney cancer.

CDR3 sequence (DNA): TGTGCCAGCAGGCTCCGGGACAGGGCAAATCAGCCCCAGCATTTT. This translates into CASRLRDRANQPQHF. The chain recombines TRBV28 with TRBJ1-5, with 9 bases aligning to TRBD1. This CDR3 spans 15 amino acids. With V trimmed by 6 bases and J by 4 bases, 7 bases remained unmatched. Per the germline V gene, CDR1 is MDHEN and CDR2 is SYDVKM.